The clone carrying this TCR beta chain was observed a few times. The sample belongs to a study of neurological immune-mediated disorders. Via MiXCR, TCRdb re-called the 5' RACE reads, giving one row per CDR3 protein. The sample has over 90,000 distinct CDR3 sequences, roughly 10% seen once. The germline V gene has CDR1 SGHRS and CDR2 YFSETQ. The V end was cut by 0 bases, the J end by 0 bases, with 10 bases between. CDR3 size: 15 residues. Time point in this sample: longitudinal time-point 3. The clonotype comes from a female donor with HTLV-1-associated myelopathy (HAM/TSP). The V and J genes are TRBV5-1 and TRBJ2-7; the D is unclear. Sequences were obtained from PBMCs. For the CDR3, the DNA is TGCGCCAGCAGCTTGGAGGCCAGGAACTCCTACGAGCAGTACTTC. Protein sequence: CASSLEARNSYEQYF.